The present T cell receptor (beta chain) was sequenced within a study of patients and donors after allogeneic stem cell transplantation. TCRdb ran MiXCR on the RT-PCR reads and lists one entry per CDR3 protein. Among 200,000 to 250,000 distinct CDR3 sequences listed, around an eighth were seen once. This clonotype turned up a few times. Germline V lookup: CDR1 SGHTA, CDR2 FQGNSA. Germline trimming cut 7 bases from V and 5 bases from J; bases unmatched to any gene: 10. This CDR3 is 15 amino acids long. The source is a human donor who was either an allogeneic HSCT recipient or a stem cell or donor lymphocyte infusion donor (not recorded which). It is not recorded whose cells these are; they may come from a transplant donor. The chain recombines TRBV7-2 with TRBJ1-2; 10 nucleotides align to TRBD1. Sequencing input: blood, either unsorted or a sorted T cell fraction (not recorded which). As DNA, the CDR3 is TGTGCCAGCACCCCGTTGGGGACAGGGGCGTATGGCTACACCTTC. Translating it yields CASTPLGTGAYGYTF.